This TCR beta chain is from a study of blood T cell repertoires in COVID-19. In the study overall: T cells, B-cell-depleted T cells, or PBMCs supplied cDNA or gDNA.

Enrollees, 18 to 89 years old, lived in 24 US areas. Two negative PCRs, clearance, or symptom resolution had been documented for recovered Cohort 3 donors. The protocol was immunoSEQ multiplex PCR, while the TCRdb copy is restricted to in-frame clones and leaves out a portion. The table lists about 180,000 clones, 88% of them singletons, with roughly 9% in the top ten. Sequencing input: PBMCs or T cells enriched from blood (not recorded which). The origin of this receptor is a woman aged 18-30 years who had recovered from COVID-19.

The CDR3 loop is CASSLVLRGLRYGTEAFF. DNA for the CDR3: TGTGCCAGCAGTTTAGTTTTAAGGGGGCTTAGGTACGGCACTGAAGCTTTCTTT. The chain has TRBV27 and TRBJ1-1, with TRBD1 matching 7 bases. The CDR3 has 18 amino acids. Germline CDR1 MNHEY, CDR2 SMNVEV (reference sequence). V dropped 2 bases and J dropped 4; count of bases not matched to a gene: 16.